Ten or more counts support the clone carrying this TCR beta chain. V lost 5 bases and J lost 7, with 14 bases in between. This CDR3 is 14 amino acids long. From germline, CDR1 is SGHVS and CDR2 FQNEAQ. Unique molecular identifiers were incorporated into the prepared TCRbeta library. Each CDR3 protein is one row after TCRdb ran MiXCR on the PCR reads. The sample has 200,000 to 250,000 distinct CDR3 sequences, 9.7% seen once. This entry belongs to a study of T-cell reconstitution after alpha-beta-depleted transplantation in children. This receptor was obtained from a human donor who donated a stem cell graft to a child with SCID. The source was PBMCs from the stem cell graft donor, collected from the stem cell graft. This chain uses TRBV7-8 with TRBJ2-2, with D unclear. As DNA, the CDR3 is TGTGCCAGCAGCCCGGACCCGTTCCGCGGGGAGCTGTTTTTT. It is translated as CASSPDPFRGELFF.